A single sample gave rise to the 21 T cell receptor beta chains below, sequenced in a study of OX40 agonist ivuxolimab in advanced cancers. Sequencing was performed with immunoSEQ multiplex PCR; in TCRdb, only in-frame clones are kept and a portion is missing. In the table there are about 24,000 clones, roughly 89% of which are singletons. The sequencing here drew on CD4+ or CD8+ T cells sorted from blood, taken in a trial of the OX40 agonist ivuxolimab. The receptor source for this set is an adult with an advanced solid tumor such as melanoma, head and neck, liver or kidney cancer.

The chain links TRBV18 to TRBJ2-1, with TRBD2 matching over 9 bases. The CDR3 length is 17 residues. In germline, CDR1 is KGHSH, CDR2 LQKENI. Trimming cost V 1 base and J 4 bases; bases outside gene matches: 8. The CDR3 DNA follows: TGTGCCAGCTCACCACTGCGGGCTAGCGGGGTTTACAATGAGCAGTTCTTC. Translation: CASSPLRASGVYNEQFF.

The chain employs TRBV19 and TRBJ2-3, with D possibly matching TRBD1 (6 bases). This CDR3 comprises 18 residues. The V gene lost 4 bases and the J gene lost 6 bases, with 26 bases spanning the gap. The germline V gene encodes CDR1 LNHDA and CDR2 SQIVND (reference sequence). CDR3: CASSTSGHTFATGDTQYF. The CDR3 nucleotides read TGTGCCAGTAGTACGTCCGGACATACATTCGCTACAGGGGATACGCAGTATTTT.

The chain joins TRBV10-3 to TRBJ2-7; 8 bases fit TRBD2. The CDR3 has 11 amino acids. Germline CDR1 is ENHRY and CDR2 is SYGVKD. With 2 bases clipped from V and 9 bases from J, the junction kept 0 bases outside the gene matches. CDR3 nucleotides: TGTGCCATCAGTGAGCTAGCGGGGCAGTACTTC. Encoded protein: CAISELAGQYF.

The chain recombines TRBV29-1 with TRBJ1-1; no firm D call. The CDR3 has 14 amino acids. Germline lookup yields CDR1 SQVTM and CDR2 ANQGSEA. The V gene lost 6 bases and the J gene lost 5 bases, with 19 bases spanning the gap. CDR3 residues: CSVPPRTPKTEAFF. CDR3 coding DNA: TGCAGCGTGCCCCCCCGAACCCCGAAGACTGAAGCTTTCTTT. The variable domain in full, with the rest retrieved from reference TRBV29-1 and TRBJ1-1, is SAVISQKPSRDICQRGTSLTIQCQVDSQVTMMFWYRQQPGQSLTLIATANQGSEATYESGFVIDKFPISRPNLTFSTLTVSNMSPEDSSIYLCSVPPRTPKTEAFFGQGTRLTVV.

This rearrangement joins TRBV2 to TRBJ1-1, with D unclear. Germline loops: CDR1 SNHLY, CDR2 FYNNEI. Trimming left V 7 bases short and J 4 bases short, with 10 bases between. The CDR3 is 12 amino acids. Written as DNA, the CDR3 is TGTGCCAGCACCCTGGACCTCACTGAAGCTTTCTTT. It yields the protein CASTLDLTEAFF.

The chain couples TRBV6-5 to TRBJ2-5; D is perhaps TRBD2 (6 bases). The CDR3 length is 15 residues. The germline V gene encodes CDR1 MNHEY and CDR2 SVGAGI. The ends were cut back, 9 bases at V and 2 bases at J, with 19 bases in the middle. For the CDR3, the DNA is TGTGCCAGTAAATTAGGAGGGAGAAAACAAGAGACCCAGTACTTC. Translating gives CASKLGGRKQETQYF.

The chain combines TRBV15 with TRBJ1-5, with D possibly TRBD1 on 5 matching bases. Germline-derived CDR1 and CDR2 are LNHNV and YYDKDF (reference sequence). This CDR3 is 12 amino acids long. Trimming took 8 bases from V and 8 from J, leaving 13 bases between them. In nucleotides, the CDR3 is TGTGCCACCGGAGCGAGGGGTGAGCCCCAGCATTTT. It yields the protein CATGARGEPQHF.

This clone was observed a few times. The chain couples TRBV12-5 to TRBJ1-1; D unclear. The CDR3 is 13 residues long. Per germline, CDR1 LGHNT and CDR2 FRNRAP. Trimming pared 4 bases from V and 1 base from J, leaving 7 bases between. The CDR3 loop is CASGWAGNTEAFF. The CDR3 nucleotides read TGTGCTAGTGGTTGGGCCGGGAACACTGAAGCTTTCTTT.

The V and J genes are TRBV5-4 and TRBJ2-2, with 12 bases fitting TRBD1. The V and J ends lost 4 bases and 6 bases, in that order; junction bases with no gene match: 7. The length of the CDR3 is 16 residues. CDR1 is SGHNT, CDR2 YYREEE, per germline (reference sequence). The CDR3 nucleotides read TGTGCCAGCAGCCACATGGGACAGGGGGCATCCGGGGAGCTGTTTTTT. Its protein product is CASSHMGQGASGELFF.

The chain carries TRBV7-9 and TRBJ2-7; 9 bases align to TRBD2. Germline lookup yields CDR1 SEHNR and CDR2 FQNEAQ (reference sequence). CDR3 length equals 15 residues. V dropped 0 bases and J dropped 3; count of bases not matched to a gene: 3. DNA of the CDR3: TGTGCCAGCAGCTTAGCTGCGGGAGGGCTCTACGAGCAGTACTTC. Its protein is CASSLAAGGLYEQYF.

This rearrangement joins TRBV27 to TRBJ1-6; D unresolved. The CDR3 covers 18 residues. V was pared by 1 base and J by 8 bases, with 21 bases between. Germline CDR1 is MNHEY and CDR2 is SMNVEV (reference sequence). The CDR3 DNA is TGTGCCAGCAGTTTATACAGCCCCCGCCGGGGAGGATATTCACCCCTCCACTTT. Translation gives CASSLYSPRRGGYSPLHF.

The gene calls are TRBV29-1 and TRBJ2-1; the D gene is possibly TRBD1 (6 bases). The CDR3 is 14 residues long. Germline V lookup: CDR1 SQVTM, CDR2 ANQGSEA. Trimming left V 7 bases short and J 7 bases short, with 20 bases between. Here the CDR3 reads CSARFWGPANEQFF. CDR3 bases: TGCAGCGCCCGTTTTTGGGGGCCCGCTAATGAGCAGTTCTTC.

The V and J genes are TRBV6-6 and TRBJ1-1, with D perhaps TRBD1 (6 bases). V was shortened by 5 bases and J by 3 bases, with 13 bases between the two germline ends. Germline assignment: CDR1 MNHNY and CDR2 SVGAGI (reference sequence). CDR3 length: 14 amino acids. In DNA, the CDR3 is TGTGCCAGCAGTGGGCAGGGGTGGGACACTGAAGCTTTCTTT. Protein product: CASSGQGWDTEAFF.

The genes are TRBV5-1 and TRBJ2-6, with D perhaps matching TRBD1 (5 bases). The CDR3 extends over 20 amino acids. CDR1 and CDR2 (germline): SGHRS, YFSETQ. Trimming left V 0 bases short and J 0 bases short, with 19 bases between. The CDR3 region has the DNA TGCGCCAGCAGCTTGGGTGGCCTGGCAGGGTCCAGCTCTGGGGCCAACGTCCTGACTTTC. It is translated as CASSLGGLAGSSSGANVLTF.

The V and J genes are TRBV7-9 and TRBJ2-6; 12 nucleotides match TRBD1. Germline V gene sequence: CDR1 SEHNR, CDR2 FQNEAQ (reference sequence). This CDR3 comprises 19 residues. Losses at the gene ends were 4 bases for V and 4 bases for J; bases not matched to a gene: 11. CDR3 nucleotides: TGTGCCAGCAGCTCGACACCGGGACAGGGGGCGTCAGGGGCCAACGTCCTGACTTTC. This encodes CASSSTPGQGASGANVLTF.

The gene calls are TRBV2 and TRBJ2-7, with D unclear. The CDR3 has 11 amino acids. V was pared by 7 bases and J by 2 bases, with 6 bases between. CDR1 is SNHLY, CDR2 FYNNEI, per germline. The CDR3 here is CASTATYEQYF. The CDR3 bases are TGTGCCAGCACCGCGACCTACGAGCAGTACTTC.

The V and J genes are TRBV4-3 and TRBJ2-4; 9 bases line up with TRBD1. The V gene's germline CDR1 is LGHNA and CDR2 YSLEER. The CDR3 covers 15 residues. The V gene end was trimmed by 1 base and the J gene end by 6 bases; junction bases not matched to a gene: 4. CDR3 DNA sequence: TGCGCCAGCAGCCAAGGGGACAGGGAGTCAAACATTCAGTACTTC. Translation: CASSQGDRESNIQYF.

V usage is TRBV6-1 and J usage is TRBJ1-1; D ambiguous. Trimming stripped 0 bases from V and 1 base from J, with 9 bases between. The germline V gene encodes CDR1 MNHNS and CDR2 SASEGT. The length of the CDR3 is 15 residues. The CDR3 is CASSEAWVANTEAFF. CDR3 DNA sequence: TGTGCCAGCAGTGAAGCTTGGGTGGCGAACACTGAAGCTTTCTTT.

This chain links TRBV19 with TRBJ2-7, with a possible D match to TRBD2 (6 bases). The CDR3 is 15 amino acids. Germline CDR1 is LNHDA and CDR2 is SQIVND (reference sequence). The V end was cut by 0 bases, the J end by 7 bases, with 16 bases between. The chain's CDR3 is CASSIEAGSTREQYF. The CDR3 coding sequence is TGTGCCAGTAGTATAGAGGCCGGGAGTACGAGGGAGCAGTACTTC.

The chain carries TRBV2 and TRBJ2-5; D may be TRBD2 (5 bases). The CDR3 runs 14 residues. Germline V gene sequence: CDR1 SNHLY, CDR2 FYNNEI. With 2 bases removed from V and 2 bases from J, the gap between germline ends came to 9 bases. CDR3 coding DNA: TGTGCCAGCAGTGAATCCCCGGGGCAAGAGACCCAGTACTTC. Protein: CASSESPGQETQYF.

This sequence joins TRBV19 and TRBJ2-5, with D perhaps assigned TRBD1 or TRBD2 (6 bases each). Germline CDR1 and CDR2: LNHDA and SQIVND (reference sequence). Trimming stripped 6 bases from V and 5 bases from J, with 25 bases between. The CDR3 spans 17 residues. The CDR3 DNA sequence: TGTGCCAGTAGAAAGTATGTGGGGGGCCAAAATTCGGAGACCCAGTACTTC. The encoded protein is CASRKYVGGQNSETQYF.